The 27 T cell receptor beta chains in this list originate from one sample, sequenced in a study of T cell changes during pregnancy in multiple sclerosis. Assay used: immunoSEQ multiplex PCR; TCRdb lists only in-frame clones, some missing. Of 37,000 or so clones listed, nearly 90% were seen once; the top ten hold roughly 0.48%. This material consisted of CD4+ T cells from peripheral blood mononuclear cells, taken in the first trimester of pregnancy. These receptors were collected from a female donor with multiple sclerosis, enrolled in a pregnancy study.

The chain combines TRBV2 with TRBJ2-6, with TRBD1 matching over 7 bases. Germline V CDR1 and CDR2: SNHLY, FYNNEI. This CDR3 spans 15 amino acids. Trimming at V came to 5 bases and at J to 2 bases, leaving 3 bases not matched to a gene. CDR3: CASSRDRAGANVLTF. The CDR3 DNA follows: TGTGCCAGCAGTAGAGACAGGGCTGGGGCCAACGTCCTGACTTTC.

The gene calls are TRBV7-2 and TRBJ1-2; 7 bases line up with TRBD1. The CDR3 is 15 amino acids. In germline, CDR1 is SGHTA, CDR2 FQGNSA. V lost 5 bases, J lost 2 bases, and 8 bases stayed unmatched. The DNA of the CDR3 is TGTGCCAGCAGCCCCTCCATGACAGGGAACTATGGCTACACCTTC. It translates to CASSPSMTGNYGYTF.

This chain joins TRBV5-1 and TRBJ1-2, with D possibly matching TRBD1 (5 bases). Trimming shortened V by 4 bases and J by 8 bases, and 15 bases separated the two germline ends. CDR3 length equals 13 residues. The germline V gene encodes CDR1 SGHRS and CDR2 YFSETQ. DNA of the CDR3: TGCGCCAGCAGCCCCGAGGAGCCAGGGGGCTACACCTTC. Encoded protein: CASSPEEPGGYTF.

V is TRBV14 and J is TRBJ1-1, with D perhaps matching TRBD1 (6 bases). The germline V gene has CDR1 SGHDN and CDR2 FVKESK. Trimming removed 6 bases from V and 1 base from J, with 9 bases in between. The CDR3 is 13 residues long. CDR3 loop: CASRAGANTEAFF. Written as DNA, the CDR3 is TGTGCCAGCAGGGCGGGGGCGAACACTGAAGCTTTCTTT.

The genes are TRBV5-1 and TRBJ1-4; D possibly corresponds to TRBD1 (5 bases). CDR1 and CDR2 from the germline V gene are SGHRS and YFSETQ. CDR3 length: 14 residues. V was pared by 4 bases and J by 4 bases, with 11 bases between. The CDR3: CASSPDSINEKLFF. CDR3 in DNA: TGCGCCAGCAGCCCCGACAGTATTAATGAAAAACTGTTTTTT.

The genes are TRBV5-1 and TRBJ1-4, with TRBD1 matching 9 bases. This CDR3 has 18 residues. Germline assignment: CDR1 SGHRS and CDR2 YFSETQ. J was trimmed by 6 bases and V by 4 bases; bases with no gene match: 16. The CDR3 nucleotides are TGCGCCAGCAGCCGAACCGGGACAGGGACCTCCTTCTATGAAAAACTGTTTTTT. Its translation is CASSRTGTGTSFYEKLFF.

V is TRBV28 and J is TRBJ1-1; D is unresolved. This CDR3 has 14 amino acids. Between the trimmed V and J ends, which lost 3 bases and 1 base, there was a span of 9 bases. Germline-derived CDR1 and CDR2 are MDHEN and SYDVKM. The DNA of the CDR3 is TGTGCCAGCAGTTTCACCCGGGGGAACACTGAAGCTTTCTTT. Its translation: CASSFTRGNTEAFF.

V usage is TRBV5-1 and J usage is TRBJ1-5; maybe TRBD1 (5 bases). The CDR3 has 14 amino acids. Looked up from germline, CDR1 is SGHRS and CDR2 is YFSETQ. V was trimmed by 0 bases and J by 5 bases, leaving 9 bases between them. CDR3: CASSLEAGDQPQHF. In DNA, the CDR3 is TGCGCCAGCAGCTTGGAGGCGGGGGATCAGCCCCAGCATTTT.

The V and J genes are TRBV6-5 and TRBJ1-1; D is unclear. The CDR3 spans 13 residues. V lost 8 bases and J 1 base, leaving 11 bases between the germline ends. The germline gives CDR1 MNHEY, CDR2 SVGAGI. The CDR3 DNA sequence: TGTGCCAGCTCTAGACTATCGAACACTGAAGCTTTCTTT. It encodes CASSRLSNTEAFF.

The CDR3 here is CASTQNNYGYTF. CDR3 nucleotide sequence: TGTGCCAGCACACAGAATAACTATGGCTACACCTTC. This chain joins TRBV5-6 and TRBJ1-2; D gene uncertain. Germline V gives CDR1 SGHDT, CDR2 YYEEEE. This CDR3 is 12 amino acids long. V was trimmed by 6 bases and J by 1 base, leaving 7 bases between them. The whole variable domain, filled in from reference TRBV5-6 and TRBJ1-2, reads DAGVTQSPTHLIKTRGQQVTLRCSPKSGHDTVSWYQQALGQGPQFIFQYYEEEERQRGNFPDRFSGHQFPNYSSELNVNALLLGDSALYLCASTQNNYGYTFGSGTRLTVV.

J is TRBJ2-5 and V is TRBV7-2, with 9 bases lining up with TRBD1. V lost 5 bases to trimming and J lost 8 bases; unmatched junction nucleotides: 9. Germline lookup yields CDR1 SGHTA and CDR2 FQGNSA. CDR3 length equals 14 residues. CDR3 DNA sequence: TGTGCCAGCAGCCTCACAGGGGGCTCCCCTACCCAGTACTTC. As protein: CASSLTGGSPTQYF.

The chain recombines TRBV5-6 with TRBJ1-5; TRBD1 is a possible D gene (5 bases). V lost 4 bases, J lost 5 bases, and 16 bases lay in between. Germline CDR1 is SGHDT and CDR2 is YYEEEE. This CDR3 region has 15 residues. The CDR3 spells CASSPTQGGDQPQHF. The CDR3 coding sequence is TGTGCCAGCAGCCCCACCCAGGGAGGGGATCAGCCCCAGCATTTT.

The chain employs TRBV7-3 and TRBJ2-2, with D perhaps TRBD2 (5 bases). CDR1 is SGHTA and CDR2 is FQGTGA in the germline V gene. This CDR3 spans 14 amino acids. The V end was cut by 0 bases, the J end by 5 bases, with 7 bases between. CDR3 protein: CASSLTGETGELFF. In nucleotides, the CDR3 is TGTGCCAGCAGCTTAACGGGAGAAACCGGGGAGCTGTTTTTT.

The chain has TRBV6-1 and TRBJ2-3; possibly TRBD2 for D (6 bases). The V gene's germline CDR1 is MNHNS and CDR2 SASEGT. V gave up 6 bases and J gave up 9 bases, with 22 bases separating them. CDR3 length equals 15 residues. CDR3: CASRREVAVLGTQYF. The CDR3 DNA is TGTGCCAGCAGAAGAGAGGTAGCGGTTCTTGGGACGCAGTATTTT.

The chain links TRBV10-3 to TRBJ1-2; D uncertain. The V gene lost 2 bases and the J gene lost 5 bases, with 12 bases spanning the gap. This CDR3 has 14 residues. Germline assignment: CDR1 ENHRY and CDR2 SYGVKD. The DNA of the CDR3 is TGTGCCATCAGTGAGCCAGAGGGCGGTTATGGCTACACCTTC. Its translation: CAISEPEGGYGYTF.

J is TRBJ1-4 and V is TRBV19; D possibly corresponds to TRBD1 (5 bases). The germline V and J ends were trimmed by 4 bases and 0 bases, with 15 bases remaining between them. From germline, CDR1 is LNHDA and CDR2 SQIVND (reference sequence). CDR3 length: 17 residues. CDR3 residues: CASSTETGAATNEKLFF. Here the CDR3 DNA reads TGTGCCAGTAGTACGGAAACAGGTGCCGCAACTAATGAAAAACTGTTTTTT.

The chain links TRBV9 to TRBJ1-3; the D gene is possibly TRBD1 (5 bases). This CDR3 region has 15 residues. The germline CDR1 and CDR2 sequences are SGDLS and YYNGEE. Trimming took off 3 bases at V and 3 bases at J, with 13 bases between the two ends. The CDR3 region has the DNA TGTGCCAGCAGCGCCTTGGGAGGGGATGGAAACACCATATATTTT. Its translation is CASSALGGDGNTIYF. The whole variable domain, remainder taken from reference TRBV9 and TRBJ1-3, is DSGVTQTPKHLITATGQRVTLRCSPRSGDLSVYWYQQSLDQGLQFLIQYYNGEERAKGNILERFSAQQFPDLHSELNLSSLELGDSALYFCASSALGGDGNTIYFGEGSWLTVV.

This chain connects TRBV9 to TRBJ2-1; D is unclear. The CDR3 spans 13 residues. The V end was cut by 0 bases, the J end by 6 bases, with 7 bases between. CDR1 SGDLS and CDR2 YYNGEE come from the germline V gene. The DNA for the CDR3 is TGTGCCAGCAGCGTAGGTTCGGGCAATGAGCAGTTCTTC. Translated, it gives CASSVGSGNEQFF.

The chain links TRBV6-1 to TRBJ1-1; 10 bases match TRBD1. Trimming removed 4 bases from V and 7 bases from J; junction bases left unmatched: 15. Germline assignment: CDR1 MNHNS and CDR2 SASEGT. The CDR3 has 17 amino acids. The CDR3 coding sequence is TGTGCCAGCAGTGGAATCCGGGACAGGGGTTGGATGGGTGAAGCTTTCTTT. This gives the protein CASSGIRDRGWMGEAFF.

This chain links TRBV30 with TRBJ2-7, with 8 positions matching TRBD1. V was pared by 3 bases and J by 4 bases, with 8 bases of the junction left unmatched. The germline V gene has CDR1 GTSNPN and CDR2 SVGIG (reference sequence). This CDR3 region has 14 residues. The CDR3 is CAWSLGQGGYEQYF. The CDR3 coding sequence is TGTGCCTGGAGCTTAGGACAGGGAGGATACGAGCAGTACTTC. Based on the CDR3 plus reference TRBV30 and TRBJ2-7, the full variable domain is SQTIHQWPATLVQPVGSPLSLECTVEGTSNPNLYWYRQAAGRGLQLLFYSVGIGQISSEVPQNLSASRPQDRQFILSSKKLLLSDSGFYLCAWSLGQGGYEQYFGPGTRLTVT.

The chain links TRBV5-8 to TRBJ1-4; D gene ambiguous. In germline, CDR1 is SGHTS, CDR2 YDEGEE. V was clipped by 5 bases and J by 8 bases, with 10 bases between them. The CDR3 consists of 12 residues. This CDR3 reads CASSRSGEKLFF. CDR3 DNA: TGTGCCAGCAGTCGTTCCGGGGAAAAACTGTTTTTT.

This chain's CDR3 is CASSWRSGDAYEQYF. CDR3 in DNA: TGTGCCAGCAGTTGGCGAAGCGGGGACGCCTACGAGCAGTACTTC. The chain carries TRBV6-5 and TRBJ2-7, with 7 bases aligning to TRBD2. The CDR3 consists of 15 residues. Unmatched junction bases numbered 8, after V lost 4 bases and J lost 2 bases. Germline CDR1 MNHEY, CDR2 SVGAGI.

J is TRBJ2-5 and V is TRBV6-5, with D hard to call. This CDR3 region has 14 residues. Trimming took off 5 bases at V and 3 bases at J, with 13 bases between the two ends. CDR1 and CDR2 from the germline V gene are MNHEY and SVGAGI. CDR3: CASSLSLAKETQYF. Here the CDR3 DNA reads TGTGCCAGCAGTCTAAGTTTAGCCAAAGAGACCCAGTACTTC.

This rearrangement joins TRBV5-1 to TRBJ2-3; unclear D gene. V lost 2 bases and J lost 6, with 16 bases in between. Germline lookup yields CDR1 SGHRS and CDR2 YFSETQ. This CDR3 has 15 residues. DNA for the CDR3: TGCGCCAGCAGCTTAACCGCAGACTCGAGGGATACGCAGTATTTT. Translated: CASSLTADSRDTQYF.

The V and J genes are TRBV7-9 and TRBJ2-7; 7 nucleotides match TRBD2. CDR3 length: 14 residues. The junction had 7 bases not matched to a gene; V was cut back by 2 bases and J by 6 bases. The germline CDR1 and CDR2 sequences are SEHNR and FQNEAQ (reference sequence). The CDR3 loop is CASSLIGEGREQYF. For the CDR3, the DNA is TGTGCCAGCAGCTTAATTGGGGAGGGGCGCGAGCAGTACTTC.

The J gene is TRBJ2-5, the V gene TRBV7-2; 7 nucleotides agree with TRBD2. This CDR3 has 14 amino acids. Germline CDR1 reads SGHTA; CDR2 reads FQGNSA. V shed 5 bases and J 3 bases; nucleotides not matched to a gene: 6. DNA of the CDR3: TGTGCCAGCAGCACCCGGCTAGCGGAAGAGACCCAGTACTTC. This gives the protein CASSTRLAEETQYF.

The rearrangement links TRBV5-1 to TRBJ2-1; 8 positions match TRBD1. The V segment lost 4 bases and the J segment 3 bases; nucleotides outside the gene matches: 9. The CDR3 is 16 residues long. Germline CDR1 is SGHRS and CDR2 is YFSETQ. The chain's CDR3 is CASSVAAGGDYNEQFF. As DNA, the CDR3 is TGCGCCAGCAGCGTAGCCGCAGGGGGCGACTACAATGAGCAGTTCTTC.